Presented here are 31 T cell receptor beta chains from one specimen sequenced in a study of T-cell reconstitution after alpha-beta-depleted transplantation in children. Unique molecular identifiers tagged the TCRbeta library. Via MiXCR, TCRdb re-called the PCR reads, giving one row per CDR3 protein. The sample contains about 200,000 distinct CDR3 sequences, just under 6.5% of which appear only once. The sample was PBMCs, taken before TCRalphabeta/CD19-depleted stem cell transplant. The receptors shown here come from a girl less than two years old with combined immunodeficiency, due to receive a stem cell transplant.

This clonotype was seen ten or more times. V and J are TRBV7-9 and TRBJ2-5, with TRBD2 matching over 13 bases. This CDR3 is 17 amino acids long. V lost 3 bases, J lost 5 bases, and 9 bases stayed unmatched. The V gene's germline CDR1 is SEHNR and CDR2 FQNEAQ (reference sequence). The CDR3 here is CASSFLVLAGGPETQYF. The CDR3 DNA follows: TGTGCCAGCAGCTTCCTAGTACTAGCGGGGGGGCCGGAGACCCAGTACTTC.

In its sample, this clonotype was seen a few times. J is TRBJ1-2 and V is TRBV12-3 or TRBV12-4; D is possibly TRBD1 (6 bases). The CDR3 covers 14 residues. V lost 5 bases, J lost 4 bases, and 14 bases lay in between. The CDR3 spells CASSHWTAGYGYTF. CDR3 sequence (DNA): TGTGCCAGCAGTCACTGGACAGCGGGCTATGGCTACACCTTC.

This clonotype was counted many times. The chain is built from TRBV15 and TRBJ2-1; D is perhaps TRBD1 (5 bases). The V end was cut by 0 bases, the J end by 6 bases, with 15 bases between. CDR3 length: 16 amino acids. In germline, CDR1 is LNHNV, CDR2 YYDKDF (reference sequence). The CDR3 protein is CATSRDWSSQGNEQFF. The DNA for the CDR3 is TGTGCCACCAGCAGAGATTGGAGTAGTCAGGGCAATGAGCAGTTCTTC.

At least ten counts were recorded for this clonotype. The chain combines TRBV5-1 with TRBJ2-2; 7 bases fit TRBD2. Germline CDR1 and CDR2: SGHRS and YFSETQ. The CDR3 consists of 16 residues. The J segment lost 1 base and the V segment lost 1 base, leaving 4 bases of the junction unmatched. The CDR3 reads CASSLTAGMNTGELFF. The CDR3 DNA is TGCGCCAGCAGCTTGACAGCGGGGATGAACACCGGGGAGCTGTTTTTT.

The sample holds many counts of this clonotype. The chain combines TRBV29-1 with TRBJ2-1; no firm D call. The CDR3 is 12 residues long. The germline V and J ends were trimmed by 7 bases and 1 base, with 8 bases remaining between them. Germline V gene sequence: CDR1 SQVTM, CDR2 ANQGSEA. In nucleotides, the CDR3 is TGCAGCGGGAAGGAGTCCTACAATGAGCAGTTCTTC. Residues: CSGKESYNEQFF.

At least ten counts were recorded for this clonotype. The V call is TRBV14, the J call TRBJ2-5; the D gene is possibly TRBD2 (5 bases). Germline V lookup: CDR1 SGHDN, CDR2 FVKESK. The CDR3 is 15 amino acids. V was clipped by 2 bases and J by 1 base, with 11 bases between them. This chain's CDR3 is CASSQLRTSQETQYF. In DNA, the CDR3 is TGTGCCAGCAGCCAACTGAGGACTTCCCAAGAGACCCAGTACTTC.

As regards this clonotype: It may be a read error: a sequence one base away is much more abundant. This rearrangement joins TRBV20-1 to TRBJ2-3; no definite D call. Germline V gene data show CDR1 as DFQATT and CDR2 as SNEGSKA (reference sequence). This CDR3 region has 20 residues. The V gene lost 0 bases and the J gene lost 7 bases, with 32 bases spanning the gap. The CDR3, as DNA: TGCAGTGCTAGAGATCCCACGAGTCCCGACAATCCCGAAGCACCAAATACGCAGTATTTT. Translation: CSARDPTSPDNPEAPNTQYF.

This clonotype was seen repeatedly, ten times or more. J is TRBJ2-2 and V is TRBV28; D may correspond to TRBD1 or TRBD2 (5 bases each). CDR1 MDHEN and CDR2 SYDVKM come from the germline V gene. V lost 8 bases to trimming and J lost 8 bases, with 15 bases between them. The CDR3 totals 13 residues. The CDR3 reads CASGSVGVGELFF. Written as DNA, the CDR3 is TGTGCCAGCGGATCCGTGGGGGTGGGGGAGCTGTTTTTT.

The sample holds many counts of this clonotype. The CDR3 bases are TGTGCCAGCAGTTTAACCCGGGACTACGAGCAGTACTTC. This encodes CASSLTRDYEQYF. This chain joins TRBV27 and TRBJ2-7; D may be TRBD2 (5 bases). The length of the CDR3 is 13 residues. V was clipped by 2 bases and J by 3 bases, with 8 bases between them. Germline CDR1 and CDR2: MNHEY and SMNVEV (reference sequence).

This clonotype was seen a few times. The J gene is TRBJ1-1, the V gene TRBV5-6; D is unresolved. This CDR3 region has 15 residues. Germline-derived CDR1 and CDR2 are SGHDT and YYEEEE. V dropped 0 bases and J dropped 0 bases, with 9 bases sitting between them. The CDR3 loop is CASSLGPGMNTEAFF. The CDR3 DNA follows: TGTGCCAGCAGCTTGGGTCCCGGGATGAACACTGAAGCTTTCTTT.

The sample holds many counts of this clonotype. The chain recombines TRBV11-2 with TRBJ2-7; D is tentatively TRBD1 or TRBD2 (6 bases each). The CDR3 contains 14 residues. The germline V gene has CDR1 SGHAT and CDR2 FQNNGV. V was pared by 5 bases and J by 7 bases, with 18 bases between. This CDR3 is CASSGGLGGWEQYF. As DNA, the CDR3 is TGTGCCAGCAGCGGGGGCTTGGGGGGCTGGGAGCAGTACTTC.

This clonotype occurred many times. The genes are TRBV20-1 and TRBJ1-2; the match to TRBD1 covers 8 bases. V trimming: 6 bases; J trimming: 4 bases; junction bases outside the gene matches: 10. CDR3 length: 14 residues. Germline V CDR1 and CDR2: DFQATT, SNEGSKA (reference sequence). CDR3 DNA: TGCAGTGCCGTTAACCAGGGGGCCCTCTATGGCTACACCTTC. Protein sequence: CSAVNQGALYGYTF.

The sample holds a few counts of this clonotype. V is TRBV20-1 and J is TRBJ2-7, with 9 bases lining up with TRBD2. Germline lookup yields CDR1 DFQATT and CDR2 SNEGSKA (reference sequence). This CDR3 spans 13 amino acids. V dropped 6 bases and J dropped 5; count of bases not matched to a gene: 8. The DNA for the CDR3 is TGCAGTGCCGTCCTAGCGGGATCCAACGAGCAGTACTTC. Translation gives CSAVLAGSNEQYF.

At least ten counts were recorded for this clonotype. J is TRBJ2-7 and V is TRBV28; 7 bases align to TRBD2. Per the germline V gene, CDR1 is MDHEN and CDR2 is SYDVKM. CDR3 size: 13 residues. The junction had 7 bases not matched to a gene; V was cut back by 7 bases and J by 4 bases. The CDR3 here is CASNFGLGYEQYF. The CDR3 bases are TGTGCCAGCAATTTTGGACTAGGGTACGAGCAGTACTTC. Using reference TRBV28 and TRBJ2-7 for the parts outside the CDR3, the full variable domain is DVKVTQSSRYLVKRTGEKVFLECVQDMDHENMFWYRQDPGLGLRLIYFSYDVKMKEKGDIPEGYSVSREKKERFSLILESASTNQTSMYLCASNFGLGYEQYFGPGTRLTVT.

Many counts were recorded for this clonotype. The CDR3, as DNA: TGTGCCAGCAGTCTACTAGTAAACTACGAGCAGTACTTC. Encoded protein: CASSLLVNYEQYF. The chain is built from TRBV27 and TRBJ2-7, with D possibly matching TRBD2 (5 bases). Deletions cut 5 bases from V and 3 bases from J, with 11 bases between. Germline CDR1 MNHEY, CDR2 SMNVEV (reference sequence). The CDR3 runs 13 residues.

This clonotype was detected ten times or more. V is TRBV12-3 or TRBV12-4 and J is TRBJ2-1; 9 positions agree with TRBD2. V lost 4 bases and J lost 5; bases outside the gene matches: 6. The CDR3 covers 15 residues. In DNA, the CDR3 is TGTGCCAGCAGTTATAGCGGGAGTCTCGACAATGAGCAGTTCTTC. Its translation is CASSYSGSLDNEQFF.

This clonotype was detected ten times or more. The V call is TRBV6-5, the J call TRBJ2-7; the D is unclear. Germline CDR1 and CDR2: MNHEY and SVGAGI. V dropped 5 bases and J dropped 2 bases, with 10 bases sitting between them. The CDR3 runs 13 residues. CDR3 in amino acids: CASSPRTAYEQYF. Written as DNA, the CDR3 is TGTGCCAGCAGTCCCCGAACAGCCTACGAGCAGTACTTC.

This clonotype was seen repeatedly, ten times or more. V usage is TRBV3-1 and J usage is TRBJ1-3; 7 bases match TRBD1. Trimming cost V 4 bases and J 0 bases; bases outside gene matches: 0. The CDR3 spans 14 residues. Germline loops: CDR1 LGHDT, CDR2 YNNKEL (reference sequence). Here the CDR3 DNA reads TGTGCCAGCAGCCGGGACAGCTCTGGAAACACCATATATTTT. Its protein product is CASSRDSSGNTIYF.

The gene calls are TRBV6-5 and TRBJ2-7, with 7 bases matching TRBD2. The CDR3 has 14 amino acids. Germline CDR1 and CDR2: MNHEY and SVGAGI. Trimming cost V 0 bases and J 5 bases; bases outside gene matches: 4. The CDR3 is CASSYSPGGDEQYF. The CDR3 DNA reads TGTGCCAGCAGTTACTCACCTGGGGGGGACGAGCAGTACTTC.

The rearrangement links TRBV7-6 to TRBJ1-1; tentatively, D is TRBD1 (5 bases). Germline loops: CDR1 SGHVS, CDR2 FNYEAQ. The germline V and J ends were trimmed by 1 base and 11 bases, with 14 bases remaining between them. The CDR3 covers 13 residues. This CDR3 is CASSLVSWGKAFF. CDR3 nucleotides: TGTGCCAGCAGCTTAGTTTCATGGGGGAAGGCTTTCTTT.

As DNA, the CDR3 is TGTGCCAGCAGTCCCCCGACAGGGGATGGCTACACCTTC. Translating it yields CASSPPTGDGYTF. The J gene is TRBJ1-2, the V gene TRBV12-3 or TRBV12-4; TRBD1 matches 8 bases. J was trimmed by 6 bases and V by 5 bases; bases with no gene match: 5. The CDR3 has 13 amino acids.

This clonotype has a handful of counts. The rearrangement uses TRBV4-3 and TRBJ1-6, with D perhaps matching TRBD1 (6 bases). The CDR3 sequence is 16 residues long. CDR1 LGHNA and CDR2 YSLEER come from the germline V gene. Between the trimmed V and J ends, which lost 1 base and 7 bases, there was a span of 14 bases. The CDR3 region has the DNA TGCGCCAGCAGCCAAGTGTATGTGACAGGCAATTCACCCCTCCACTTT. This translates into CASSQVYVTGNSPLHF.

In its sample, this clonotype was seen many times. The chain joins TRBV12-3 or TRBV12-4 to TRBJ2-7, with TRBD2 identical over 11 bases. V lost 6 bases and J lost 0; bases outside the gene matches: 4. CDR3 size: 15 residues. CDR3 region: CASRKTSGASYEQYF. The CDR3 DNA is TGTGCCAGCAGGAAGACTAGCGGGGCCTCCTACGAGCAGTACTTC.

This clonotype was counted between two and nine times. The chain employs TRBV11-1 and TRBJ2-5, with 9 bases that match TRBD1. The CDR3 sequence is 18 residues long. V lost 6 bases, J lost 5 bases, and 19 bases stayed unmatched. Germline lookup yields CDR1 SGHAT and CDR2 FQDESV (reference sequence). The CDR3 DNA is TGTGCCAGCAGAGCTTTGGCCGGGGACAGGGACGGTTTGGAGACCCAGTACTTC. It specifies CASRALAGDRDGLETQYF.

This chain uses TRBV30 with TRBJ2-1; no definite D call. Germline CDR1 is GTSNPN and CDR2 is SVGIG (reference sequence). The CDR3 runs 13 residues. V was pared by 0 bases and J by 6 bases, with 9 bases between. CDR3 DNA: TGTGCCTGGAGTGTACTGAGTCCCAATGAGCAGTTCTTC. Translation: CAWSVLSPNEQFF.

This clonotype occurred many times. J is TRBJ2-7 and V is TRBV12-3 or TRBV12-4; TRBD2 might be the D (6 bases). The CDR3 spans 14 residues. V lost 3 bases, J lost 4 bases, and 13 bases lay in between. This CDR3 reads CASSFAGYRYEQYF. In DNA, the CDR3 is TGTGCCAGCAGTTTCGCGGGATATCGGTACGAGCAGTACTTC.

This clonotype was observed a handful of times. CDR3 DNA: TGTGCCAGCAGCTTACAACGGCGGGGCTCCTACGAGCAGTACTTC. This gives the protein CASSLQRRGSYEQYF. This chain connects TRBV7-6 to TRBJ2-7, with D perhaps matching TRBD2 (6 bases). Germline V gene sequence: CDR1 SGHVS, CDR2 FNYEAQ. The length of the CDR3 is 15 residues. V lost 2 bases to trimming and J lost 0 bases, with 11 bases between them.

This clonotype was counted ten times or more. This CDR3 reads CASSPPGQGASEQFF. CDR3 nucleotide sequence: TGTGCCAGCTCACCACCGGGACAGGGGGCAAGTGAGCAGTTCTTC. The chain is built from TRBV18 and TRBJ2-1; 12 bases match TRBD1. Germline-derived CDR1 and CDR2 are KGHSH and LQKENI. V dropped 0 bases and J dropped 9; count of bases not matched to a gene: 3. The CDR3 has 15 amino acids.

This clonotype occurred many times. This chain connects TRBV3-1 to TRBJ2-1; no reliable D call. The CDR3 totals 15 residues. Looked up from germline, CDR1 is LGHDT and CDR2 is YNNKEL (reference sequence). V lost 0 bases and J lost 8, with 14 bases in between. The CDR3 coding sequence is TGTGCCAGCAGCCAAGATCTTCAGGCCGGCGATGAGCAGTTCTTC. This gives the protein CASSQDLQAGDEQFF.

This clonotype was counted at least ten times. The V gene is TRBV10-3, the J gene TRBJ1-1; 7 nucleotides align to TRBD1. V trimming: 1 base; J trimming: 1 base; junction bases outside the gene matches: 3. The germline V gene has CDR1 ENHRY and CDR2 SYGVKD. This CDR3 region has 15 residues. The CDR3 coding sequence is TGTGCCATCAGTGAGTTCAGGGGGAAGAACACTGAAGCTTTCTTT. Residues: CAISEFRGKNTEAFF.

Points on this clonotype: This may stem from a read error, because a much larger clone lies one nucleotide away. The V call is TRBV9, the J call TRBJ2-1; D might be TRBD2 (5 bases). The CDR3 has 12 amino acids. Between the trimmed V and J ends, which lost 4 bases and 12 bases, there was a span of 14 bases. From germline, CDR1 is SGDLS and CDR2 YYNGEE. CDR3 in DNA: TGTGCCAGCAGCACTCTGGACGGAGGGCAGTTCTTC. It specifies CASSTLDGGQFF.